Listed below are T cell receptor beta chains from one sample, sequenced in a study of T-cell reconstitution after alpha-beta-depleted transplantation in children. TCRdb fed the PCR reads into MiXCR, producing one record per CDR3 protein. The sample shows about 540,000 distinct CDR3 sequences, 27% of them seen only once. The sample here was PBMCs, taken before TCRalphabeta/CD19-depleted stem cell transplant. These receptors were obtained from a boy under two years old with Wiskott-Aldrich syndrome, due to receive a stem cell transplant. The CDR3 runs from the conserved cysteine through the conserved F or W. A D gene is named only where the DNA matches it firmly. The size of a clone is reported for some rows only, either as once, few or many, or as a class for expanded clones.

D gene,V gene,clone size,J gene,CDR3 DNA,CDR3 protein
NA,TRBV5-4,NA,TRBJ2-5,TGTGCCAGCAGCTGGAGGGGGGGTGATACCCAGTACTTC,CASSWRGGDTQYF
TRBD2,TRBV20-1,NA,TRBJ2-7,TGCAGTGCTAGAGATCTCCTGACTAGCGGGACCTACGAGCAGTACTTC,CSARDLLTSGTYEQYF
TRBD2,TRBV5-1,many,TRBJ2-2,TGCGCCAGCAGCTTGGTAACTAGCGGCACCGGGGAGCTGTTTTTT,CASSLVTSGTGELFF
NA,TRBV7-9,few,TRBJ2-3,TGTGCCAGCAGCTTACGACTCGATTTAAATACGCAGTATTTT,CASSLRLDLNTQYF
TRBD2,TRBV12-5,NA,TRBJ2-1,TGTGCTAGTGGTTTGGTACCGGGCAGCGGGAGGCCCAAAGATAATGAGCAGTTCTTC,CASGLVPGSGRPKDNEQFF
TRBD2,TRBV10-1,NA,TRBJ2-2,TGCGCCAGCAGTGAGGGACTAGTTGTCGGGGAGCTGTTTTTT,CASSEGLVVGELFF
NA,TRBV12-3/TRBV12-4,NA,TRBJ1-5,TGTGCCAGCAGTTCAATACTTGGTCAGCCCCAGCATTTT,CASSSILGQPQHF
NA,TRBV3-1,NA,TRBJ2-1,TGTGCCAGCAGCCAAGGCGCGTCCAATGAGCAGTTCTTC,CASSQGASNEQFF
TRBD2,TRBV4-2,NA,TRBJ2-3,TGTGCCAGCAGCCAACGTCGAGGCGGGAGTTATACAGATACGCAGTATTTT,CASSQRRGGSYTDTQYF
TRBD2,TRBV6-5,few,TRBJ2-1,TGTGCCAGCAGTTACGACGGGCCGACTAGCACCCACAATGAGCAGTTCTTC,CASSYDGPTSTHNEQFF
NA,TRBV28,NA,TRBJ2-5,TGTGCCAGCAGTTTACCAGGGGCGGGGGAGACCCAGTACTTC,CASSLPGAGETQYF